The rows below give T cell receptor beta chains drawn from one sample of a study of cytomegalovirus exposure and HLA in healthy donors. Generated by immunoSEQ multiplex PCR, the TCRdb table keeps only in-frame clones and is missing some. The table lists some 60,000 clones, 80% of them singletons. The sample taken for sequencing was PBMCs. The receptors shown here come from a male donor in good health and CMV-seronegative. CDR3s include the opening cysteine and the closing phenylalanine or tryptophan. The D gene is left open where the match is weak. Clone size is not always given. Where it is, it says once, few, many or a class for expanded clones.

J: TRBJ1-2; D: TRBD1; length: 16; V: TRBV7-6; size: NA; DNA: TGTGCCAGCAGCCGGACAGGGCACCTAGCTAACTATGGCTACACCTTC; CDR3: CASSRTGHLANYGYTF
J: TRBJ2-1; D: TRBD2; length: 15; V: TRBV5-1; size: NA; DNA: TGCGCCAGCAGCTTGATAGCGGGGGACCACAATGAGCAGTTCTTC; CDR3: CASSLIAGDHNEQFF
J: TRBJ1-1; D: NA; length: 13; V: TRBV29-1; size: NA; DNA: TGCAGCGGATCTTACAGGGAGAACACTGAAGCTTTCTTT; CDR3: CSGSYRENTEAFF
J: TRBJ2-7; D: NA; length: 16; V: TRBV19; size: NA; DNA: TGTGCCAGTAGTATAGATCTTCAGGGGAGCTCCTACGAGCAGTACTTC; CDR3: CASSIDLQGSSYEQYF
J: TRBJ2-4; D: NA; length: 16; V: TRBV4-2; size: NA; DNA: TGTGCCAGCAGCCCTGATCTGGGGGGAGCCAAAAACATTCAGTACTTC; CDR3: CASSPDLGGAKNIQYF
J: TRBJ1-1; D: TRBD1; length: 14; V: TRBV29-1; size: NA; DNA: TGCAGGACCTCCCCAGGGGGTTCGTACACTGAAGCTTTCTTT; CDR3: CRTSPGGSYTEAFF
J: TRBJ2-7; D: NA; length: 14; V: TRBV14; size: NA; DNA: TGTGCCAGCAGCCAAGGGCGCCAGGGCTACGAGCAGTACTTC; CDR3: CASSQGRQGYEQYF
J: TRBJ2-1; D: TRBD2; length: 13; V: TRBV19; size: NA; DNA: TGTGCCAGTAAAACTAGCGGACTCGATGAGCAGTTCTTC; CDR3: CASKTSGLDEQFF
J: TRBJ2-2; D: TRBD1; length: 16; V: TRBV2; size: few; DNA: TGTGCCAGCAGCCGACCCCGGGACAGTTTTACCGGGGAGCTGTTTTTT; CDR3: CASSRPRDSFTGELFF
J: TRBJ1-1; D: NA; length: 15; V: TRBV6-1; size: NA; DNA: TGTGCCAGCAGCCAGACGACAGGCAGGGACACTGAAGCTTTCTTT; CDR3: CASSQTTGRDTEAFF
J: TRBJ1-1; D: TRBD1; length: 15; V: TRBV6-4; size: NA; DNA: TGTGCCAGCAGTGGGTGGGACAGGGAGGGCACTGAAGCTTTCTTT; CDR3: CASSGWDREGTEAFF
J: TRBJ1-1; D: TRBD1; length: 14; V: TRBV7-8; size: NA; DNA: TGTGCCAGCAGCCGAGACAGGGGAGAGACTGAAGCTTTCTTT; CDR3: CASSRDRGETEAFF
J: TRBJ2-4; D: TRBD2; length: 19; V: TRBV6-1; size: few; DNA: TGTGCCAGCAGTGATGGGAGGGCGGACGCCGGGTCGGCCAAAAACATTCAGTACTTC; CDR3: CASSDGRADAGSAKNIQYF
J: TRBJ2-1; D: TRBD2; length: 16; V: TRBV7-2; size: NA; DNA: TGTGCCAGCAGCTCGACTAGCGGGGTTTTTTACAATGAGCAGTTCTTC; CDR3: CASSSTSGVFYNEQFF
J: TRBJ1-1; D: TRBD1; length: 15; V: TRBV6-6; size: NA; DNA: TGTGCCAGCAGTAATCAGGACAGGGGGAGGACTGAAGCTTTCTTT; CDR3: CASSNQDRGRTEAFF
J: TRBJ2-1; D: TRBD2; length: 17; V: TRBV4-3; size: NA; DNA: TGCGCCAGCAGCCAAGAGGGGCTAGCGGGGCTTTACAATGAGCAGTTCTTC; CDR3: CASSQEGLAGLYNEQFF
J: TRBJ2-3; D: TRBD1; length: 13; V: TRBV7-2; size: NA; DNA: TGTGCCAGCAGCCCCCCACAGGGGGATACGCAGTATTTT; CDR3: CASSPPQGDTQYF